Detailed here is one TCR beta chain. The sample holds a few counts of this clone. This clone's antigen is unknown. Within one base of it there is no much larger clone, and no base qualities were kept. At diagnosis, tumor, uninvolved tumor-adjacent lung and peripheral blood were collected and then preserved as a mix of FFPE and fresh-frozen material. Trimming costs V 2 bases and J 6 bases, and their ends lie 14 bases apart. CDR1 and CDR2 are read off the germline V gene as MNHGY and SAAAGT. From cysteine to phenylalanine, the CDR3 is 15 amino acids long. Only the CDR3 DNA is retained, 45 bases long and in frame from the first base. The sample comes from a study of T cells in localized non-small cell lung cancer (dated by TCRdb to 2020 to 2021). Regarding the complete study: T cell repertoires of 236 early-stage NSCLC patients were analyzed, with tumors being compared against uninvolved tumor-adjacent lungs. The cohort comprised some 220 treatment-naïve NSCLC patients with resected, localized lung tumors. NSCLC patients had a mean age of roughly 69 years, and 120 to 150 were male and over 85 female.

Here is what the overall study found, with its caveats: Since the design was exploratory, TCR variables were selected using unadjusted p-values with no false-discovery rate correction. A median of roughly 58 of the top 100 tumor clones were detected in paired uninvolved adjacent lung, and under 30 of these tumor clones were also found among the top 100 clones of the paired uninvolved adjacent lung. Longer overall survival was associated with higher blood T cell density, whereas shorter survival was associated with higher adjacent-lung clonality. Because multi-region tumor sequencing was not done, intratumor heterogeneity could not be ruled out. Uninvolved tumor-adjacent lung showed the highest T cell clonality, higher than tumor, which suggests more focused antigenic responses in the uninvolved tumor-adjacent lung.

The immunoSEQ Assay was used to sequence TCR beta CDR3 regions from DNA. On the study's bioinformatics: T cell density was computed as TCR beta template counts normalized to usable DNA estimated by amplifying housekeeping genes. Richness was estimated with the preseqR package, extrapolating to 400,000 templates for PBMC samples and 120,000 templates for tissue samples. Clonality was calculated as one minus Pielou's evenness. Tissue-enriched TCRs were identified through differential abundance testing performed on productive amino-acid clonotypes, with a minimum total count of 5 and an alpha of 0.1. Repertoire overlap between compartments was quantified with the Jaccard Index and Morisita Overlap Index. TCR beta CDR3s were clustered by GLIPH together with public tetramer-defined viral CDR3s, and at least three viral sequences plus V-gene enrichment were required for viral motifs. TCRdb stores this immuneACCESS table with in-frame sequences only. Part of the clones is absent; in the studies checked, under half of the shortfall reflects unresolved V genes, and no reason is known for the rest. D and trimming come from the DNA, and the V and J calls and clone size come from that table. The sample records 1,500 to 2,500 clones, about 23% of which are singletons. In total, the top ten clones hold roughly 9.2% of the sample.

The sequence derives from a female donor over 55 with stage II lung adenocarcinoma. The sample consisted of lung tumor tissue, taken before any cancer treatment. In this chain, TRBV6-8 is recombined with TRBJ2-1, and perhaps TRBD2 as D gene, on 6 matching bases. The CDR3 is CASSYADGGVNEQFF. The nucleotides read TGTGCCAGCAGTTACGCGGACGGAGGGGTCAATGAGCAGTTCTTC.